This TCR beta chain originates from a study of CD8+CD57+ T cells in acquired aplastic anemia. Across the whole study: Healthy donors had, on average, about 10.8 million reads for their CD4+ cells. Regarding the study as a whole: Simpson's diversity of CD8+ cells was not significantly different in patients compared with controls. Overlap between patients and controls comprised about 28 CD8+ CDR3 sequences.

As regards this clonotype: Its antigen is not known.

In germline, CDR1 is MNHEY, CDR2 SVGAGI. V shed 0 bases and J shed 5 bases, with 13 bases lying between them. This CDR3 spans 15 amino acids. Genomic DNA constituted the template upon which TCR beta VDJ and CDR3 profiling was performed. One entry per CDR3 protein, called by TCRdb with MiXCR from the reads. The sample contains around 170,000 distinct CDR3 sequences, 63% of which appear only once. Sequencing was done on a sample of sorted CD4+, CD8+, or CD8+CD57+ T cells (not recorded which) from PBMCs. V is TRBV6-5 and J is TRBJ2-5; D is perhaps TRBD1 or TRBD2 (5 bases each). This clonotype originated in a human donor in good health. CDR3 sequence reads: CASSYSFGTPETQYF. CDR3 in DNA: TGTGCCAGCAGTTACTCCTTCGGGACCCCCGAGACCCAGTACTTC.